This T cell receptor (beta chain) was identified during a study of blood T cell repertoires in COVID-19. Study-level information: Sources were T cells, B-cell-depleted T cells, or PBMCs; the material itself was cDNA or gDNA.

TCRdb keeps only in-frame clones here, not all; method: immunoSEQ multiplex PCR. The table has about 70,000 clones, about 89% seen once; the top ten hold roughly 13%. This clone was found once. The germline CDR1 and CDR2 sequences are SNHLY and FYNNEI. V lost 2 bases and J lost 4; bases outside the gene matches: 3. This CDR3 region has 14 residues. The rearrangement joins TRBV2 to TRBJ2-5, with 8 bases identical to TRBD1. Input material: peripheral blood. The sequence derives from an older woman with acute or convalescent COVID-19. The chain's CDR3 is CASSERTGRETQYF. The CDR3 DNA reads as TGTGCCAGCAGTGAAAGGACAGGGAGAGAGACCCAGTACTTC.